This paragraph covers one T cell receptor (beta chain) sequence. The data derive from a study of blood T cell repertoires in COVID-19. Overall study: PBMCs, B-cell-depleted T cells, or T cells provided the cDNA or gDNA that made up the material.

Under the authors' procedure: Reference gene primer amplification gave nucleated cell count estimates. Libraries were prepared by immunoSEQ multiplex PCR; TCRdb keeps only in-frame clonotypes and omits some of them. V, J and clone size derive from that table, while D and trimming were established from the DNA sequence. The top ten hold about a sixth of the sample, which has 95,000 to 100,000 clones, roughly 78% seen once. The source of this sequence is a woman of 80 years or more with active or convalescent COVID-19. The source material was peripheral blood.

CDR3 residues: CASSGDSASPQHF. The CDR3 DNA is TGTGCCAGCAGTGGGGACAGCGCTTCGCCCCAGCATTTT. V gene TRBV9 combines with J gene TRBJ1-5, with 7 bases aligning to TRBD1. CDR1 SGDLS and CDR2 YYNGEE come from the germline V gene. V shed 5 bases, J shed 9 bases, and the junction held 8 bases outside the gene matches. The CDR3 extends over 13 amino acids.